This TCR beta chain was observed in a study of blood T cell repertoires in COVID-19 (dated by TCRdb to 2018 to 2020). General notes on the study: Samples from collaborators originated in the United States, Italy and Spain and spanned both the acute and convalescent phases of COVID-19. Deeply sampled blood TCRbeta repertoires from subjects exposed to, actively infected with, or recovered from COVID-19 were included in the dataset. The prospective study material was composed of cDNA or gDNA derived from T cells, B-cell-depleted T cells, or PBMCs. The samples were drawn from two sources: the first 160 participants of the ongoing ImmuneRACE study, and some 1,300 subjects contributed by 6 global collaborators. Where available, HLA class I and class II types were obtained from metadata supplied by the sample provider rather than from assay-based typing. The repertoires were made available in a free public database intended to serve as a resource for research on the immune response to SARS-CoV-2. The sample metadata nearly always contained a de-identified subject ID, COVID-19 status, age in years and sex.

A note on this clone: Its antigen is not yet known. Qualities for individual bases were not recorded, and no much larger clone is one base off.

Overall results and qualifications from the work: How much clinical and demographic metadata was included differed by source and by participant, and the metadata was provided uncurated.

Whole blood was collected in K2EDTA tubes by collaborating institutions according to the institutions' own protocols. For TCRbeta analysis, collaborators shipped samples as frozen whole blood, isolated PBMCs, or DNA extracted from either of those sample types. The cysteine opens and the phenylalanine closes a CDR3 of 14 amino acids. The only DNA kept is the CDR3, 42 bases in frame from the first base. CDR1 and CDR2 are read off the germline V gene (reference sequence) as GTSNPN and SVGIG. The junction carries 12 bases between V and J, which are trimmed by 4 bases and 1 base respectively. The immunoSEQ Assay, a bias-controlled multiplex PCR, was used to amplify TCRbeta CDR3 regions from genomic DNA. The paper's processing steps were these. The number of nucleated cells in each sample was estimated from the amplification of reference gene primers within the assay. To quantify the absolute abundance of each unique TCRbeta CDR3 rearrangement, sequence reads were collapsed and filtered. For each sample, productive Simpson clonality was calculated as the square root of Simpson's diversity index across productive rearrangements. As stored in TCRdb, this immuneACCESS dataset retains in-frame rearrangements with V and J assigned. A fraction of the clones does not appear; measured against another copy, unresolved V genes explain less than half of the discrepancy, and the remainder lacks a known reason. That table furnishes V, J and clone size, whereas the DNA furnished D and trimming. Recorded for this sample are around 150,000 clones; more than 80% of them occurred a single time. The ten largest account for 9.5% to 13% of the sample.

This chain is built from TRBV30 and TRBJ2-3, with TRBD2 tentatively as D gene (5 bases match). Material for sequencing was peripheral blood. This sequence was found in a human donor in a cohort sampled during active COVID-19. The DNA sequence is as follows: TGTGCCTGGAAAAGGTATAGCGGCACAGATACGCAGTATTTT. Translated, this is CAWKRYSGTDTQYF.